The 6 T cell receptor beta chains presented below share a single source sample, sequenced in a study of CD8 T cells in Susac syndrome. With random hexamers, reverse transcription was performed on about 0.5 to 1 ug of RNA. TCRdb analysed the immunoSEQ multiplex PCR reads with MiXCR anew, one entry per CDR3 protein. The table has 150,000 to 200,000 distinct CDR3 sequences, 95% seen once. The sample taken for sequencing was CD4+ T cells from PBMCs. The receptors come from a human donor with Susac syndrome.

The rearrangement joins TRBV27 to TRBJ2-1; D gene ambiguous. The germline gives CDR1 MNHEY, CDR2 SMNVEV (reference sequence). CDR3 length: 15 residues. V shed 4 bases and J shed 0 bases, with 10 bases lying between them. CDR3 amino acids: CASSSNKDSYNEQFF. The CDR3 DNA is TGTGCCAGCAGTTCAAACAAAGACTCCTACAATGAGCAGTTCTTC.

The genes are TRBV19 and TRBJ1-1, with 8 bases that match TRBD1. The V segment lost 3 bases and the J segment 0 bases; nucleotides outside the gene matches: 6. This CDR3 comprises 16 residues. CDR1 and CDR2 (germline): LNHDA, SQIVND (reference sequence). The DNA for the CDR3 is TGTGCCAGTAGTATGTCCGGGACAGGAGTGAACACTGAAGCTTTCTTT. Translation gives CASSMSGTGVNTEAFF. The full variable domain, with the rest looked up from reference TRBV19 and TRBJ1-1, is DGGITQSPKYLFRKEGQNVTLSCEQNLNHDAMYWYRQDPGQGLRLIYYSQIVNDFQKGDIAEGYSVSREKKESFPLTVTSAQKNPTAFYLCASSMSGTGVNTEAFFGQGTRLTVV.

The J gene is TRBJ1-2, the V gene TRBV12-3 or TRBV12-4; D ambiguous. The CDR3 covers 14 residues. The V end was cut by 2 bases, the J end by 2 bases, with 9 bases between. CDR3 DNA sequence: TGTGCCAGCAGTTTAAACAGCCTCAACTATGGCTACACCTTC. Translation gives CASSLNSLNYGYTF.

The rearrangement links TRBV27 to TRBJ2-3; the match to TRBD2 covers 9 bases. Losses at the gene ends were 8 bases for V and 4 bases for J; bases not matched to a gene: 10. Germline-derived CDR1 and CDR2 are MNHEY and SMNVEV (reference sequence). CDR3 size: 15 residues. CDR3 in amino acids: CASGRGAGGSDTQYF. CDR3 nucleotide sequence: TGTGCCAGCGGACGAGGGGCGGGGGGGTCAGATACGCAGTATTTT.

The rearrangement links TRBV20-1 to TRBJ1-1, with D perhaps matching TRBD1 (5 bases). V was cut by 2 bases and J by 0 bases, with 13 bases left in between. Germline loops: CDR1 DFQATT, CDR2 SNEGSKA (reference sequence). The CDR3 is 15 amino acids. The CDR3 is CSARRDGSMNTEAFF. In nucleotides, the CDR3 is TGCAGTGCTAGAAGGGACGGAAGTATGAACACTGAAGCTTTCTTT.

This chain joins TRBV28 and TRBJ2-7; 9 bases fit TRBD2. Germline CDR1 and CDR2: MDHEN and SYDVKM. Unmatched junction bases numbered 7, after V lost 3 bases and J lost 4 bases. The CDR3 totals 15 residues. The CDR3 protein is CASSFPGLAFYEQYF. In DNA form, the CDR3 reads TGTGCCAGCAGTTTCCCGGGACTAGCCTTTTACGAGCAGTACTTC.